This T cell receptor (beta chain) was sequenced during a study of T-cell memory formation after mild COVID-19. Overall study: Largely, the TCR clusters proved donor specific.

J gave up 7 bases and V 5 bases, and 6 bases lay outside the gene matches. The CDR3 runs to 15 residues. This clonotype was observed a few times. Its antigen is as yet unknown. From 5'RACE with constant-segment primers came TCR alpha and TCR beta cDNA libraries that carried sample barcodes and UMIs. TCRdb fed the 5' RACE reads into MiXCR, producing one record per CDR3 protein. Of 540,000 or so distinct CDR3 sequences listed, 20% are singletons. Study-level results: Largely, contracting CD4+ clones fell within CM and EM, and contracting CD8+ clones within EMRA. Memory cells collected pre-infection included some clones that later responded, suggesting cross-reactive memory joined.

Material: PBMCs or a T cell subset sorted from them (not recorded which). This clonotype was obtained from an adult woman who had mild COVID-19 (a few samples of this study predate the infection). Cell type and time point are not known. The gene calls are TRBV12-3 or TRBV12-4 and TRBJ1-6; 9 nucleotides agree with TRBD1. For the CDR3, the DNA is TGTGCCAGCAGTCCCCGACAGGGGGAAAATTCACCCCTCCACTTT. It encodes CASSPRQGENSPLHF.